These T cell receptor beta chains were read from a single sample in a study of cytomegalovirus exposure and HLA in healthy donors. Assay used: immunoSEQ multiplex PCR; TCRdb lists only in-frame clones, some missing. The sample holds roughly 100,000 clones, about 86% seen once. The sequenced sample consisted of PBMCs. These receptors were obtained from a woman aged 18 to 35 in good health and CMV-seropositive. CDR3s include the opening cysteine and the closing phenylalanine or tryptophan. Each record gives: J gene, V gene, clone size, D gene, CDR3 protein, CDR3 DNA. D genes are given only for firm matches. For some rows the clone size is stated as once, few or many, or as a class when expanded; others skip it.

j_gene: TRBJ2-2
v_gene: TRBV5-4
abundance: once
d_gene: .
CDR3aa: CASSPRSQGSRDGELFF
CDR3nt: TGTGCCAGCAGCCCTCGCTCCCAGGGGTCAAGGGACGGGGAGCTGTTTTTT

j_gene: TRBJ1-1
v_gene: TRBV30
abundance: .
d_gene: .
CDR3aa: CAWDSSSNTEAFF
CDR3nt: TGTGCCTGGGACTCGAGTTCCAACACTGAAGCTTTCTTT

j_gene: TRBJ2-3
v_gene: TRBV28
abundance: .
d_gene: TRBD2
CDR3aa: CASSSRGVKSDTQYF
CDR3nt: TGTGCCAGCAGTTCGCGGGGGGTGAAGTCAGATACGCAGTATTTT

j_gene: TRBJ1-1
v_gene: TRBV28
abundance: .
d_gene: .
CDR3aa: CASSLYLLPRDHTEAFF
CDR3nt: TGTGCCAGCAGTTTATACCTCCTCCCCAGGGATCACACTGAAGCTTTCTTT

j_gene: TRBJ2-2
v_gene: TRBV7-8
abundance: .
d_gene: .
CDR3aa: CASSLVRSGVSTGELFF
CDR3nt: TGTGCCAGCAGCTTAGTTAGGTCGGGAGTATCCACCGGGGAGCTGTTTTTT

j_gene: TRBJ1-1
v_gene: TRBV19
abundance: .
d_gene: .
CDR3aa: CASSVRTEAFF
CDR3nt: TGTGCCAGTAGTGTCAGGACTGAAGCTTTCTTT

j_gene: TRBJ1-2
v_gene: TRBV6-1
abundance: .
d_gene: TRBD1
CDR3aa: CATWTGSGYTF
CDR3nt: TGTGCCACCTGGACAGGGTCTGGCTACACCTTC

j_gene: TRBJ1-5
v_gene: TRBV18
abundance: .
d_gene: TRBD1
CDR3aa: CASSDPGQGVLNQHF
CDR3nt: TGTGCCAGCTCAGACCCGGGACAGGGGGTTTTAAACCAGCATTTT

j_gene: TRBJ2-1
v_gene: TRBV27
abundance: .
d_gene: .
CDR3aa: CASIKFGGARNEQFF
CDR3nt: TGTGCCAGCATCAAATTTGGGGGGGCGCGCAATGAGCAGTTCTTC

j_gene: TRBJ1-2
v_gene: TRBV5-4
abundance: .
d_gene: TRBD1
CDR3aa: CASSPTGTGTYGYTF
CDR3nt: TGTGCCAGCAGCCCCACCGGGACAGGGACCTATGGCTACACCTTC

j_gene: TRBJ2-7
v_gene: TRBV2
abundance: .
d_gene: .
CDR3aa: CASTAVSSYEQYF
CDR3nt: TGTGCCAGCACTGCGGTTAGCTCCTACGAGCAGTACTTC

j_gene: TRBJ1-2
v_gene: TRBV29-1
abundance: .
d_gene: TRBD1
CDR3aa: CSVRDRYGYTF
CDR3nt: TGCAGCGTGAGGGACAGGTATGGCTACACCTTC

j_gene: TRBJ2-1
v_gene: TRBV7-3
abundance: .
d_gene: .
CDR3aa: CASSPSGGSYNEQFF
CDR3nt: TGTGCCAGCAGCCCGAGCGGCGGCTCCTACAATGAGCAGTTCTTC

j_gene: TRBJ2-5
v_gene: TRBV5-1
abundance: .
d_gene: .
CDR3aa: CASSFPGRETQYF
CDR3nt: TGCGCCAGCAGCTTCCCAGGGAGGGAGACCCAGTACTTC

j_gene: TRBJ1-1
v_gene: TRBV19
abundance: .
d_gene: TRBD1
CDR3aa: CASRRDSEAFF
CDR3nt: TGTGCCAGTAGGAGGGACAGTGAAGCTTTCTTT

j_gene: TRBJ2-1
v_gene: TRBV6-6
abundance: .
d_gene: .
CDR3aa: CASTGSGPSWGNEQFF
CDR3nt: TGTGCCAGCACGGGTAGCGGTCCCTCTTGGGGGAATGAGCAGTTCTTC

j_gene: TRBJ2-3
v_gene: TRBV7-2
abundance: few
d_gene: TRBD1
CDR3aa: CASSSMGTGGFTDTQYF
CDR3nt: TGTGCCAGCAGCTCTATGGGGACAGGGGGTTTCACAGATACGCAGTATTTT

j_gene: TRBJ2-1
v_gene: TRBV9
abundance: .
d_gene: TRBD2
CDR3aa: CASSVAGLAGSEQFF
CDR3nt: TGTGCCAGCAGCGTAGCTGGACTAGCGGGAAGTGAGCAGTTCTTC

j_gene: TRBJ2-4
v_gene: TRBV19
abundance: .
d_gene: TRBD1
CDR3aa: CARRGRKNIQYF
CDR3nt: TGTGCCAGGAGGGGGCGCAAAAACATTCAGTACTTC

j_gene: TRBJ1-6
v_gene: TRBV2
abundance: .
d_gene: .
CDR3aa: CASRRDTFFRSPLHF
CDR3nt: TGTGCCAGCCGAAGGGACACTTTCTTTCGTTCACCCCTCCACTTT

j_gene: TRBJ1-6
v_gene: TRBV19
abundance: .
d_gene: TRBD1
CDR3aa: CASSMTGGGNSPLHF
CDR3nt: TGTGCCAGTAGTATGACAGGGGGTGGTAATTCACCCCTCCACTTT

j_gene: TRBJ2-7
v_gene: TRBV5-1
abundance: few
d_gene: .
CDR3aa: CASSPSGHRSSYEQYF
CDR3nt: TGCGCCAGCAGCCCCTCGGGACACCGCAGCTCCTACGAGCAGTACTTC

j_gene: TRBJ2-7
v_gene: TRBV13
abundance: .
d_gene: TRBD1
CDR3aa: CASSSRGQGNYEQYF
CDR3nt: TGTGCCAGCAGCTCTAGGGGGCAGGGGAACTACGAGCAGTACTTC

j_gene: TRBJ1-1
v_gene: TRBV12-5
abundance: .
d_gene: TRBD1
CDR3aa: CASGTDRGTEAFF
CDR3nt: TGTGCTAGTGGGACAGACAGGGGCACTGAAGCTTTCTTT

j_gene: TRBJ2-3
v_gene: TRBV19
abundance: .
d_gene: TRBD1
CDR3aa: CASSFGTGGRRADTQYF
CDR3nt: TGTGCCAGTAGTTTTGGGACAGGGGGCAGGAGAGCAGATACGCAGTATTTT

j_gene: TRBJ2-7
v_gene: TRBV5-1
abundance: .
d_gene: .
CDR3aa: CASSRDQGPTYEQYF
CDR3nt: TGCGCCAGCAGCCGAGACCAGGGGCCCACCTACGAGCAGTACTTC

j_gene: TRBJ1-1
v_gene: TRBV7-9
abundance: .
d_gene: .
CDR3aa: CASSSPDRMNTEAFF
CDR3nt: TGTGCCAGCAGCTCACCTGACAGGATGAACACTGAAGCTTTCTTT

j_gene: TRBJ2-1
v_gene: TRBV28
abundance: .
d_gene: .
CDR3aa: CASSLWDTSSYNEQFF
CDR3nt: TGTGCCAGCAGTTTATGGGACACGAGCTCCTACAATGAGCAGTTCTTC

j_gene: TRBJ2-3
v_gene: TRBV18
abundance: .
d_gene: TRBD2
CDR3aa: CASSPTSGRWTDTQYF
CDR3nt: TGTGCCAGCTCACCTACTAGCGGGAGATGGACAGATACGCAGTATTTT

j_gene: TRBJ2-7
v_gene: TRBV7-6
abundance: .
d_gene: TRBD1
CDR3aa: CASSIAQGAYEQYF
CDR3nt: TGTGCCAGCAGTATTGCACAGGGGGCCTACGAGCAGTACTTC

j_gene: TRBJ2-2
v_gene: TRBV6-6
abundance: .
d_gene: .
CDR3aa: CASRPGGSNTGELFF
CDR3nt: TGTGCCAGCAGACCTGGGGGGTCGAACACCGGGGAGCTGTTTTTT

j_gene: TRBJ1-1
v_gene: TRBV29-1
abundance: .
d_gene: .
CDR3aa: CSVVTGGGEAFF
CDR3nt: TGCAGCGTTGTTACAGGCGGGGGTGAAGCTTTCTTT

j_gene: TRBJ1-5
v_gene: TRBV7-8
abundance: .
d_gene: .
CDR3aa: CASSFYSSAQHF
CDR3nt: TGTGCCAGCAGCTTTTACTCTTCGGCCCAGCATTTT

j_gene: TRBJ2-7
v_gene: TRBV2
abundance: once
d_gene: TRBD2
CDR3aa: CASSIGLADALSSYEQYF
CDR3nt: TGTGCCAGCAGTATTGGACTAGCGGACGCCCTAAGCTCCTACGAGCAGTACTTC

j_gene: TRBJ1-2
v_gene: TRBV6-6
abundance: .
d_gene: .
CDR3aa: CASSLRGLGYGYTF
CDR3nt: TGTGCCAGCAGCTTAAGGGGGTTGGGCTATGGCTACACCTTC

j_gene: TRBJ1-6
v_gene: TRBV28
abundance: once
d_gene: .
CDR3aa: CASSLPTGGDSPLHF
CDR3nt: TGTGCCAGCAGTTTACCCACGGGGGGCGATTCACCCCTCCACTTT

j_gene: TRBJ2-1
v_gene: TRBV9
abundance: .
d_gene: .
CDR3aa: CASDRGGEANEQFF
CDR3nt: TGTGCCAGCGACCGAGGGGGGGAGGCCAATGAGCAGTTCTTC

j_gene: TRBJ2-3
v_gene: TRBV9
abundance: .
d_gene: .
CDR3aa: CASSVATGSRADTQYF
CDR3nt: TGTGCCAGCAGCGTAGCTACAGGGTCGAGGGCAGATACGCAGTATTTT

j_gene: TRBJ1-2
v_gene: TRBV28
abundance: once
d_gene: .
CDR3aa: CASSFSVRGGGDYTF
CDR3nt: TGTGCCAGCAGTTTTTCCGTTAGGGGGGGCGGAGACTACACCTTC

j_gene: TRBJ1-2
v_gene: TRBV7-8
abundance: .
d_gene: TRBD1
CDR3aa: CASSLVLIPFVEGANYGYTF
CDR3nt: TGTGCCAGCAGCTTAGTACTCATCCCGTTTGTGGAGGGGGCAAACTATGGCTACACCTTC

j_gene: TRBJ2-7
v_gene: TRBV28
abundance: .
d_gene: TRBD1
CDR3aa: CATTSGTGVYEQYF
CDR3nt: TGTGCCACTACCTCCGGGACAGGGGTCTACGAGCAGTACTTC

j_gene: TRBJ1-4
v_gene: TRBV2
abundance: .
d_gene: TRBD1
CDR3aa: CASSPTGGLGEKLFF
CDR3nt: TGTGCCAGCAGCCCGACAGGGGGGTTGGGTGAAAAACTGTTTTTT